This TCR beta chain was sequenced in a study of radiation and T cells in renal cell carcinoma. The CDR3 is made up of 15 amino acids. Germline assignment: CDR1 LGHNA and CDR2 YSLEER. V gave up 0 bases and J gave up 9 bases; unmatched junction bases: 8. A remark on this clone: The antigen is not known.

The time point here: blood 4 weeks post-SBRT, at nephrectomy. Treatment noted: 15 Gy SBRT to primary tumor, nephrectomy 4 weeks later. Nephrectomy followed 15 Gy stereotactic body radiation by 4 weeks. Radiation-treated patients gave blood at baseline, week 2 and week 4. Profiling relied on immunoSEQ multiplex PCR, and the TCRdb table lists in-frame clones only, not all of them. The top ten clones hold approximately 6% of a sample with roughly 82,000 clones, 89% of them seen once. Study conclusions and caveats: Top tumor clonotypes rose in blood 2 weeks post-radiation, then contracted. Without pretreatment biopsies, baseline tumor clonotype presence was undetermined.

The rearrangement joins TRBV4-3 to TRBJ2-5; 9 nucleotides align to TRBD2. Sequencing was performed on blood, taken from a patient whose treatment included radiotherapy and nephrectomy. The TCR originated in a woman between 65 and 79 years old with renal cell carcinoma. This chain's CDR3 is CASSQEATSGQAQYF. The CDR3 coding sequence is TGCGCCAGCAGCCAAGAGGCCACTAGCGGGCAGGCCCAGTACTTC.